The 32 T cell receptor beta chains below come from one sample, sequenced in a study of Graves' ophthalmopathy and Graves' hyperthyroidism. Amplifying from RNA transcripts, the study obtained TCR beta CDR3 regions. HTBI primers primed a first-round RT-PCR, and a second-round multiplex PCR followed. Each CDR3 protein is one row after TCRdb ran MiXCR on the multiplex PCR reads. This sample has roughly 60,000 distinct CDR3 sequences, with roughly 47% found just once. Material for sequencing was peripheral blood. These receptors all stem from an adult woman with Graves' ophthalmopathy.

This clonotype was detected many times. The genes are TRBV19 and TRBJ1-5; D may be TRBD1 (5 bases). Looked up from germline, CDR1 is LNHDA and CDR2 is SQIVND (reference sequence). This CDR3 is built from 13 residues. The V end was cut by 6 bases, the J end by 8 bases, with 14 bases between. DNA of the CDR3: TGTGCCAGTAGCTCAAACGTAGGGGAGCCCCAGCATTTT. This translates into CASSSNVGEPQHF.

This clonotype is judged medium-sized (0.01 to 0.1%). V and J are TRBV24-1 and TRBJ2-1, with unresolved D. The germline gives CDR1 KGHDR, CDR2 SFDVKD. Trimming took 5 bases from V and 4 from J, leaving 2 bases between them. There are 11 residues in the CDR3. The CDR3 loop is CATSGYNEQFF. In DNA form, the CDR3 reads TGTGCCACCAGTGGTTACAATGAGCAGTTCTTC.

The chain links TRBV25-1 to TRBJ2-1; the match to TRBD2 covers 9 bases. CDR1 is MGHDK, CDR2 SYGVNS, per germline. The ends lost 9 bases at V and 5 bases at J; junction bases unmatched: 11. This CDR3 contains 15 residues. CDR3: CARTTSGEVDNEQFF. The DNA of the CDR3 is TGTGCCAGGACGACTAGCGGAGAGGTCGACAATGAGCAGTTCTTC.

This clonotype was seen many times. The chain combines TRBV24-1 with TRBJ2-5; the D gene could be TRBD1 or TRBD2 (5 bases each). Germline CDR1 reads KGHDR; CDR2 reads SFDVKD. V shed 10 bases and J shed 4 bases, with 18 bases lying between them. The CDR3 contains 14 residues. CDR3 in amino acids: CATRGRVVGETQYF. CDR3 sequence (DNA): TGTGCCACACGGGGCAGGGTAGTAGGAGAGACCCAGTACTTC.

The V call is TRBV2, the J call TRBJ1-5, with D possibly matching TRBD1 (6 bases). Germline V gene sequence: CDR1 SNHLY, CDR2 FYNNEI. With 8 bases removed from V and 4 bases from J, the gap between germline ends came to 18 bases. The CDR3 runs 15 residues. The CDR3 DNA is TGTGCCAGCCAGTGGAGCGGGGGCTTGAATCAGCCCCAGCATTTT. Protein sequence: CASQWSGGLNQPQHF.

In regard to this clonotype: Relative to the germline gene, one junction end is altered; a read error may explain this. The chain carries TRBV29-1 and TRBJ2-2; 10 nucleotides match TRBD2. The CDR3 spans 17 residues. Germline V lookup: CDR1 SQVTM, CDR2 ANQGSEA. The CDR3 region is CSVEVPSGSRITGGLFF. In DNA form, the CDR3 reads TGCAGCGTTGAAGTGCCTAGCGGGAGCCGGATCACCGGGGGGCTGTTTTTT.

This clonotype came up many times. The CDR3 spells CASSWDRAGANVLTF. The CDR3 bases are TGTGCCAGCAGCTGGGACAGGGCTGGGGCCAACGTCCTGACTTTC. The rearrangement links TRBV5-5 to TRBJ2-6; 9 positions agree with TRBD1. Germline V gene sequence: CDR1 SGHKS, CDR2 YYEKEE (reference sequence). The CDR3 extends over 15 amino acids. Trimming removed 3 bases from V and 2 bases from J; junction bases left unmatched: 0.

This clonotype was picked up many times. This chain connects TRBV28 to TRBJ2-1, with 12 bases lining up with TRBD2. The CDR3 consists of 13 residues. The germline gives CDR1 MDHEN, CDR2 SYDVKM. Trimming at V came to 6 bases and at J to 6 bases, leaving 0 bases not matched to a gene. In DNA, the CDR3 is TGTGCCAGCAGACTAGCGGGAGGCAATGAGCAGTTCTTC. Residues: CASRLAGGNEQFF. Combining the CDR3 with reference TRBV28 and TRBJ2-1 gives the whole variable domain DVKVTQSSRYLVKRTGEKVFLECVQDMDHENMFWYRQDPGLGLRLIYFSYDVKMKEKGDIPEGYSVSREKKERFSLILESASTNQTSMYLCASRLAGGNEQFFGPGTRLTVL.

This clonotype was seen repeatedly, ten times or more. The V and J genes are TRBV28 and TRBJ1-4; weak D call: TRBD1 (6 bases). The CDR3 runs to 14 residues. Trimming stripped 2 bases from V and 6 bases from J, with 10 bases between. Germline assignment: CDR1 MDHEN and CDR2 SYDVKM. Here the CDR3 reads CASSLEQGHEKLFF. DNA for the CDR3: TGTGCCAGCAGTTTAGAACAGGGCCATGAAAAACTGTTTTTT.

This clonotype came up many times. V usage is TRBV6-5 and J usage is TRBJ1-3; D perhaps matches TRBD1 (6 bases). CDR3 size: 14 residues. The germline gives CDR1 MNHEY, CDR2 SVGAGI. The V gene lost 5 bases and the J gene lost 0 bases, with 8 bases spanning the gap. The CDR3 DNA reads as TGTGCCAGCAGTCGGACAGACTCTGGAAACACCATATATTTT. Translation: CASSRTDSGNTIYF.

In its sample, this clonotype was seen a few times. The gene calls are TRBV27 and TRBJ1-2; D remains ambiguous. CDR1 and CDR2 from the germline V gene are MNHEY and SMNVEV (reference sequence). Trimming removed 4 bases at V and 8 bases at J, with 14 bases between. The CDR3 has 13 residues. The DNA of the CDR3 is TGTGCCAGCAGTTATGGGCAGTATGGAGGCTACACCTTC. Protein product: CASSYGQYGGYTF.

This clonotype was counted ten times or more. V gene TRBV28 combines with J gene TRBJ2-1; D is uncertain. Germline lookup yields CDR1 MDHEN and CDR2 SYDVKM. V was clipped by 6 bases and J by 2 bases, with 11 bases between them. CDR3 length equals 14 residues. DNA for the CDR3: TGTGCCAGCAGCTTAACCAGAACCTACAATGAGCAGTTCTTC. Protein sequence: CASSLTRTYNEQFF.

The chain links TRBV10-3 to TRBJ1-6; TRBD1 aligns across 8 bases. Trimming took 2 bases from V and 8 from J; bases not matched to a gene: 2. Germline-derived CDR1 and CDR2 are ENHRY and SYGVKD. The CDR3 contains 14 residues. CDR3 coding DNA: TGTGCCATCAGTGAGGGACAGGGCGATTCACCCCTCCACTTT. It yields the protein CAISEGQGDSPLHF.

Sample share makes this clonotype medium-sized (0.01 to 0.1%). V is TRBV24-1 and J is TRBJ2-1, with D hard to call. CDR3 length equals 14 residues. Trimming left V 3 bases short and J 4 bases short, with 9 bases between. Germline assignment: CDR1 KGHDR and CDR2 SFDVKD. The CDR3 nucleotides read TGTGCCACCAGTGATCCTAGACGGTACAATGAGCAGTTCTTC. It translates to CATSDPRRYNEQFF.

The CDR3 loop is CSAEVTGNYGYTF. CDR3 nucleotides: TGCAGTGCCGAAGTTACAGGGAACTATGGCTACACCTTC. The genes are TRBV20-1 and TRBJ1-2; D perhaps matches TRBD1 (6 bases). V was clipped by 6 bases and J by 2 bases, with 13 bases between them. Germline loops: CDR1 DFQATT, CDR2 SNEGSKA (reference sequence). The CDR3 loop spans 13 amino acids.

The chain joins TRBV20-1 to TRBJ2-7; TRBD2 matches 8 bases. This CDR3 region has 13 residues. The V gene's germline CDR1 is DFQATT and CDR2 SNEGSKA (reference sequence). The J segment lost 12 bases and the V segment lost 0 bases, leaving 10 bases of the junction unmatched. This CDR3 reads CSAREGDSGMMYF. The CDR3 coding sequence is TGCAGTGCTAGAGAAGGGGATAGCGGGATGATGTACTTC.

This rearrangement joins TRBV14 to TRBJ2-3, with 10 bases matching TRBD2. The CDR3 spans 18 residues. The germline CDR1 and CDR2 sequences are SGHDN and FVKESK. V trimming: 3 bases; J trimming: 6 bases; junction bases outside the gene matches: 15. CDR3 sequence (DNA): TGTGCCAGCAGCCAGCTGAACCGGGCTAGCGGGAGTCGGGATACGCAGTATTTT. This encodes CASSQLNRASGSRDTQYF.

The rearrangement links TRBV25-1 to TRBJ2-7; possible D gene TRBD1, 6 bases. The CDR3 has 14 amino acids. V lost 4 bases and J lost 2, with 12 bases in between. Germline V gene lookup returns CDR1 MGHDK and CDR2 SYGVNS. The chain's CDR3 is CASSATTGTYEQYF. CDR3 in DNA: TGTGCCAGCAGTGCGACGACAGGAACCTACGAGCAGTACTTC.

The J gene is TRBJ1-1, the V gene TRBV6-5; tentative D call: TRBD1 (5 bases). The CDR3 length is 15 residues. In germline, CDR1 is MNHEY, CDR2 SVGAGI. V lost 0 bases to trimming and J lost 7 bases, with 15 bases between them. In DNA, the CDR3 is TGTGCCAGCAGTTACTCGTGGGGGGAAGTCAGTGAAGCTTTCTTT. Its translation: CASSYSWGEVSEAFF.

Note on this clonotype: One end of the junction fails to match germline, which may point to a read error. V is TRBV20-1 and J is TRBJ2-3, with TRBD2 matching 7 bases. The germline gives CDR1 DFQATT, CDR2 SNEGSKA (reference sequence). The CDR3 length is 15 residues. CDR3 nucleotide sequence: TGCAGTGCTAGAACCGCGGGGCGGGAGTCAGATACGCAGTACTTT. Amino acids: CSARTAGRESDTQYF.

Many counts were recorded for this clonotype. The chain is built from TRBV2 and TRBJ2-7; D unresolved. The CDR3 has 14 residues. V was shortened by 9 bases and J by 0 bases, with 15 bases between the two germline ends. Germline lookup yields CDR1 SNHLY and CDR2 FYNNEI. CDR3 region: CARRDPRSSYEQYF. CDR3 DNA: TGTGCCAGGAGAGACCCTAGGAGCTCCTACGAGCAGTACTTC.

This clonotype counts as medium-sized (0.01 to 0.1%). The V and J genes are TRBV9 and TRBJ1-6; 7 bases align to TRBD1. The CDR3 extends over 15 amino acids. Trimming at V came to 0 bases and at J to 6 bases, leaving 3 bases not matched to a gene. Germline CDR1 SGDLS, CDR2 YYNGEE. Here the CDR3 reads CASSVGDSTNSPLHF. The DNA for the CDR3 is TGTGCCAGCAGCGTAGGGGACAGTACTAATTCACCCCTCCACTTT.

J is TRBJ1-5 and V is TRBV29-1; 9 positions agree with TRBD1. V lost 7 bases to trimming and J lost 4 bases; unmatched junction nucleotides: 2. This CDR3 region has 12 residues. Germline V lookup: CDR1 SQVTM, CDR2 ANQGSEA. CDR3 nucleotide sequence: TGCAGCGCCGGGACAGGGAATCAGCCCCAGCATTTT. Amino acids: CSAGTGNQPQHF.

This clonotype was counted many times. CDR3 nucleotide sequence: TGCAGTGCACGCCGCTCGGGCTACGGCCAGCCCCAGCATTTT. Its translation: CSARRSGYGQPQHF. V is TRBV20-1 and J is TRBJ1-5, with unresolved D. This CDR3 spans 14 amino acids. Trimming shortened V by 6 bases and J by 7 bases, and 19 bases separated the two germline ends. Germline V gene lookup returns CDR1 DFQATT and CDR2 SNEGSKA (reference sequence).

This clonotype was recorded many times. The V gene is TRBV7-9, the J gene TRBJ2-1; 7 nucleotides agree with TRBD2. J gave up 4 bases and V 2 bases, and 11 bases lay outside the gene matches. The germline gives CDR1 SEHNR, CDR2 FQNEAQ (reference sequence). This CDR3 contains 17 residues. Written as DNA, the CDR3 is TGTGCCAGCAGCTTATGGTTGTCCGAGCGGGATTACAATGAGCAGTTCTTC. Protein: CASSLWLSERDYNEQFF. Full variable domain (outside the CDR3, taken from reference TRBV7-9 and TRBJ2-1): DTGVSQNPRHKITKRGQNVTFRCDPISEHNRLYWYRQTLGQGPEFLTYFQNEAQLEKSRLLSDRFSAERPKGSFSTLEIQRTEQGDSAMYLCASSLWLSERDYNEQFFGPGTRLTVL.

The table lists this clonotype with many counts. The chain uses TRBV5-6 and TRBJ2-7, with 8 bases fitting TRBD1. Germline V gene lookup returns CDR1 SGHDT and CDR2 YYEEEE. Trimming at V came to 4 bases and at J to 7 bases, leaving 7 bases not matched to a gene. This CDR3 has 13 residues. In nucleotides, the CDR3 is TGTGCCAGCAGCAAGGACAGGGCAGGGGAGCAGTACTTC. It codes for CASSKDRAGEQYF.

This chain joins TRBV10-3 and TRBJ1-6; 12 bases line up with TRBD1. V was pared by 1 base and J by 9 bases, with 7 bases of the junction left unmatched. The CDR3 has 17 amino acids. Looked up from germline, CDR1 is ENHRY and CDR2 is SYGVKD. The CDR3 coding sequence is TGTGCCATCAGTGAGTATCCCGGGACAGGGGGCATTTCACCCCTCCACTTT. Translated, it gives CAISEYPGTGGISPLHF.

This clonotype was counted at least ten times. The chain carries TRBV3-1 and TRBJ1-5, with D maybe TRBD1 (5 bases). CDR3 length equals 15 residues. Between the trimmed V and J ends, which lost 0 bases and 5 bases, there was a span of 11 bases. Germline-derived CDR1 and CDR2 are LGHDT and YNNKEL (reference sequence). The CDR3 reads CASSQEGRDYQPQHF. CDR3 nucleotides: TGTGCCAGCAGCCAAGAGGGCAGGGACTATCAGCCCCAGCATTTT.

This chain uses TRBV7-9 with TRBJ1-1; D is possibly TRBD1 (5 bases). CDR1 SEHNR and CDR2 FQNEAQ come from the germline V gene (reference sequence). V was shortened by 5 bases and J by 2 bases, with 9 bases between the two germline ends. The CDR3 sequence is 13 residues long. The CDR3 loop reads CASSIGHNTEAFF. CDR3 DNA: TGTGCCAGCAGCATAGGACACAACACTGAAGCTTTCTTT.

This clonotype was observed at least ten times. A read error is possible here, since a much larger clone lies one base away. The chain recombines TRBV5-6 with TRBJ2-7, with no clear D. The CDR3 contains 15 residues. V dropped 5 bases and J dropped 2 bases, with 17 bases sitting between them. Germline assignment: CDR1 SGHDT and CDR2 YYEEEE. The CDR3 nucleotides are TGTGCCAGCAGTGCTGTGTCCTATGCAGCCTACGAGCAGTACTTC. Its protein product is CASSAVSYAAYEQYF.

The chain is built from TRBV5-4 and TRBJ2-6, with TRBD2 identical over 15 bases. Germline values: CDR1 SGHNT, CDR2 YYREEE (reference sequence). This CDR3 region has 20 residues. The V gene end was trimmed by 4 bases and the J gene end by 2 bases; junction bases not matched to a gene: 10. The CDR3 protein is CASSGQGTSGRYTGANVLTF. For the CDR3, the DNA is TGTGCCAGCAGCGGACAGGGGACTAGCGGGAGGTATACTGGGGCCAACGTCCTGACTTTC.

A note on this clonotype: A read error may produce the germline difference seen at one junction end. This chain links TRBV28 with TRBJ1-1; TRBD1 aligns across 7 bases. The CDR3 covers 12 residues. Germline CDR1 reads MDHEN; CDR2 reads SYDVKM. Written as DNA, the CDR3 is TGTACCAGCAGCCTCAGGGGGACTGAAGCTTTCTTT. This sequence encodes CTSSLRGTEAFF.